A selection of T cell receptor beta chains follows, all from one sample in a study of patients and donors after allogeneic stem cell transplantation. One entry per CDR3 protein, called by TCRdb with MiXCR from the RT-PCR reads. The sample contains approximately 430,000 distinct CDR3 sequences, about a sixth of which appear only once. The sequenced material came from blood, either unsorted or a sorted T cell fraction (not recorded which). The receptors derive from a human donor who was either an allogeneic HSCT recipient or a stem cell or donor lymphocyte infusion donor (not recorded which). It is not recorded whose cells these are; they may come from a transplant donor. Each CDR3 is given with its conserved first and last residue. Fields, in order: CDR3 protein, CDR3 DNA, D gene, V gene, J gene, clone size. D genes are given only for firm matches. Clone size is stated in some rows and not others, as once, few, many or a class when expanded.

CASSLKDPGANVLTF	TGCGCCAGCAGCTTGAAGGATCCTGGGGCCAACGTCCTGACTTTC	.	TRBV5-1	TRBJ2-6	few
CASKMVAGSSYEQYF	TGTGCCAGCAAAATGGTAGCGGGATCCTCCTACGAGCAGTACTTC	TRBD2	TRBV6-1	TRBJ2-7	few
CASSLTGDTDTQYF	TGCGCCAGCAGCTTGACAGGCGACACAGATACGCAGTATTTT	.	TRBV5-1	TRBJ2-3	.
CASSPRDTTLSGANVLTF	TGCGCCAGCAGCCCCCGGGACACCACTCTCTCTGGGGCCAACGTCCTGACTTTC	.	TRBV4-1	TRBJ2-6	few
CASSLEPGQPVGTLF	TGTGCCAGCAGCTTAGAGCCGGGACAGCCGGTAGGGACCCTCTTC	TRBD1	TRBV7-6	TRBJ2-1	few
CASSLQTATKNIQYF	TGCGCCAGCAGCTTACAGACAGCGACTAAAAACATTCAGTACTTC	.	TRBV5-1	TRBJ2-4	many
CASSSYGGGAFDTQYF	TGTGCCAGCAGCTCATACGGCGGGGGGGCGTTTGATACGCAGTATTTT	TRBD2	TRBV9	TRBJ2-3	few
CASSPGLVYNEQFF	TGTGCCAGCAGCCCGGGACTGGTGTACAATGAGCAGTTCTTC	.	TRBV4-2	TRBJ2-1	many
CASSTYGQETQYF	TGTGCCAGCAGTACTTATGGCCAAGAGACCCAGTACTTC	.	TRBV7-6	TRBJ2-5	few
CASIDWGRVFGYGYTF	TGTGCCAGCATAGATTGGGGGAGGGTATTCGGTTATGGCTACACCTTC	.	TRBV6-1	TRBJ1-2	few
CATGTGGNYQPQHF	TGTGCCACAGGGACAGGGGGAAATTATCAGCCCCAGCATTTT	TRBD1	TRBV10-3	TRBJ1-5	few
CAISESGRQFF	TGTGCCATCAGTGAGTCTGGGCGCCAGTTTTTT	.	TRBV10-3	TRBJ1-4	.
CSANVLTGRTQYF	TGCAGTGCTAACGTCCTGACCGGGCGGACCCAGTACTTC	.	TRBV20-1	TRBJ2-5	few
CASSSGLNQPQHF	TGTGCCAGCAGCTCGGGCCTCAATCAGCCCCAGCATTTT	.	TRBV11-2	TRBJ1-5	few
CASSQGGLGYYGYTF	TGTGCCAGCAGTCAGGGTGGACTGGGTTACTATGGCTACACCTTC	.	TRBV25-1	TRBJ1-2	.
CASSVTGRTSGGPGELFF	TGTGCCAGCAGCGTAACCGGCCGGACTAGCGGGGGGCCCGGGGAGCTGTTTTTT	TRBD2	TRBV9	TRBJ2-2	few
CASSLSGSPYEQYF	TGTGCCAGCAGTTTAAGCGGGAGTCCCTACGAGCAGTACTTC	TRBD2	TRBV12-3/TRBV12-4	TRBJ2-7	many
CASSPRLASTGELFF	TGTGCCAGCAGCCCGCGACTAGCAAGCACCGGGGAGCTGTTTTTT	TRBD2	TRBV9	TRBJ2-2	few
CASSILAGGSTDTQYF	TGTGCCAGCAGTATACTAGCGGGGGGAAGCACAGATACGCAGTATTTT	TRBD2	TRBV12-3/TRBV12-4	TRBJ2-3	.
CASSVGGFGFTDTQYF	TGTGCCAGCAGCGTAGGGGGCTTCGGTTTCACAGATACGCAGTATTTT	.	TRBV9	TRBJ2-3	.
CSVGQAGTEAFF	TGCAGCGTTGGACAGGCTGGCACTGAAGCTTTCTTT	.	TRBV29-1	TRBJ1-1	.
CASSLSVTDTQYF	TGTGCCAGCAGTTTATCCGTTACAGATACGCAGTATTTT	.	TRBV28	TRBJ2-3	.
CASSVAVTSGALYNEQFF	TGTGCCAGCAGCGTAGCTGTTACTAGCGGGGCGTTATACAATGAGCAGTTCTTC	TRBD2	TRBV9	TRBJ2-1	.
CASSQVGTGFLPNEQFF	TGTGCCAGCAGCCAAGTAGGTACGGGGTTCTTGCCGAATGAGCAGTTCTTC	.	TRBV4-2	TRBJ2-1	.
CASSRHDRGNHNEQFF	TGTGCCAGCAGCAGACATGACAGGGGAAATCACAATGAGCAGTTCTTC	.	TRBV21-1	TRBJ2-1	few
CASNPWGNQETQYF	TGTGCCAGCAACCCCTGGGGGAACCAAGAGACCCAGTACTTC	.	TRBV11-2	TRBJ2-5	few
CSASRGKRETQYF	TGCAGTGCGTCCAGGGGCAAGCGAGAGACCCAGTACTTC	.	TRBV20-1	TRBJ2-5	.
CASSQLGSETQYF	TGTGCCAGCAGCCAGCTGGGGTCAGAGACCCAGTACTTC	.	TRBV3-1	TRBJ2-5	once
CASSQDGTEDYGYTF	TGTGCCAGCAGCCAAGATGGGACAGAGGACTATGGCTACACCTTC	TRBD1	TRBV4-2	TRBJ1-2	.
CASSQSGRPLNTEAFF	TGTGCCAGCAGCCAATCTGGGCGTCCTTTGAACACTGAAGCTTTCTTT	.	TRBV3-1	TRBJ1-1	few
CSARNSGKVNEQFF	TGCAGTGCTAGAAATAGCGGGAAGGTCAATGAGCAGTTCTTC	TRBD2	TRBV20-1	TRBJ2-1	.
CASGWTGSYEQYF	TGTGCCAGCGGTTGGACGGGATCCTACGAGCAGTACTTC	.	TRBV12-3/TRBV12-4	TRBJ2-7	.
CSARDRGKNIQYF	TGCAGTGCTAGAGACAGGGGCAAAAACATTCAGTACTTC	.	TRBV20-1	TRBJ2-4	few
CSALGSSSNQPQHF	TGCAGTGCTCTCGGGTCTTCGAGCAATCAGCCCCAGCATTTT	.	TRBV20-1	TRBJ1-5	.
CASSLPLGLFYEQYF	TGCGCCAGCAGCCTACCCTTAGGGCTTTTCTACGAGCAGTACTTC	.	TRBV5-1	TRBJ2-7	few
CSVPGRYNEQFF	TGCAGCGTTCCCGGGAGGTACAATGAGCAGTTCTTC	TRBD2	TRBV29-1	TRBJ2-1	many
CASSTGTGASETQYF	TGTGCCAGCAGCACCGGGACAGGCGCCTCGGAGACCCAGTACTTC	TRBD1	TRBV7-2	TRBJ2-5	.
CASSPGGSMNTEAFF	TGCGCCAGCAGCCCAGGGGGGTCCATGAACACTGAAGCTTTCTTT	TRBD1	TRBV5-1	TRBJ1-1	few
CSARAAIDRVEQPQHF	TGCAGTGCTAGAGCGGCGATAGACAGGGTGGAACAGCCCCAGCATTTT	TRBD1	TRBV20-1	TRBJ1-5	few
CASSLGLADTGELFF	TGCGCCAGCAGCTTGGGACTTGCGGACACCGGGGAGCTGTTTTTT	.	TRBV5-1	TRBJ2-2	few
CSASTDSRGIFANIQYF	TGCAGTGCTAGTACCGATTCCAGGGGAATTTTTGCGAACATTCAGTACTTC	.	TRBV20-1	TRBJ2-4	.
CASIRDLTPNQPQHF	TGTGCCAGTATAAGGGACCTAACCCCTAATCAGCCCCAGCATTTT	.	TRBV19	TRBJ1-5	few
CATSSGGLDSPLHF	TGTGCCACCTCATCCGGGGGGTTGGATTCACCCCTCCACTTT	.	TRBV10-3	TRBJ1-6	.
CASSRYGEVTYEQYF	TGCGCCAGCAGTAGGTACGGAGAGGTGACCTACGAGCAGTACTTC	.	TRBV5-1	TRBJ2-7	many
CASSPLGAGLQETQYF	TGTGCCAGCAGCCCTCTGGGGGCCGGACTACAAGAGACCCAGTACTTC	.	TRBV5-5	TRBJ2-5	few
CASSYSTGQNTDTQYF	TGTGCCAGCAGTTACTCGACAGGGCAAAACACAGATACGCAGTATTTT	TRBD1	TRBV6-2/TRBV6-3	TRBJ2-3	few
CASSYRGGTEAFF	TGTGCCAGCAGTTACAGGGGGGGCACTGAAGCTTTCTTT	.	TRBV6-5	TRBJ1-1	many
CASSQDGGSYGYTF	TGTGCCAGCAGCCAAGATGGGGGATCCTATGGCTACACCTTC	.	TRBV4-2	TRBJ1-2	few
CASSLPSGRGDEQFF	TGTGCCAGCAGTTTACCTAGCGGGAGAGGGGATGAGCAGTTCTTC	TRBD2	TRBV12-3/TRBV12-4	TRBJ2-1	.
CASSLFVGTSGYNEQFF	TGTGCCAGCAGCTTATTCGTGGGGACTAGCGGCTACAATGAGCAGTTCTTC	TRBD2	TRBV7-8	TRBJ2-1	few
CATSRDPAGGYTF	TGTGCCACCAGCAGAGATCCAGCCGGGGGCTACACCTTC	.	TRBV15	TRBJ1-2	few
CASSFKSGAGWYTEAFF	TGTGCCAGCAGCTTTAAGTCCGGTGCAGGGTGGTACACTGAAGCTTTCTTT	.	TRBV7-9	TRBJ1-1	few
CASSLFVGDTQYF	TGCGCCAGCAGCTTGTTTGTGGGGGATACGCAGTATTTT	.	TRBV5-1	TRBJ2-3	.
CATSDSSGVGRTEAFF	TGTGCCACCAGTGATTCGTCAGGGGTCGGTAGGACTGAAGCTTTCTTT	.	TRBV24-1	TRBJ1-1	.
CASSLSHRTGVGEQYF	TGTGCCAGCAGCTTATCACACCGGACAGGGGTGGGGGAGCAGTACTTC	TRBD1	TRBV7-9	TRBJ2-7	few
CASSLTRQDLSYNSPLHF	TGTGCCAGCAGCTTGACTCGCCAGGACCTGAGCTATAATTCACCCCTCCACTTT	.	TRBV5-6	TRBJ1-6	.
CASSKAVGGEGNQPQHF	TGTGCCAGCAGCAAAGCGGTGGGGGGGGAGGGCAATCAGCCCCAGCATTTT	.	TRBV21-1	TRBJ1-5	.
CAITGGGTYEQYF	TGTGCCATCACTGGCGGGGGCACCTACGAGCAGTACTTC	.	TRBV10-3	TRBJ2-7	.
CASSSSDRAGGYTF	TGTGCCAGCAGTTCATCGGACAGGGCGGGTGGCTACACCTTC	TRBD1	TRBV6-5	TRBJ1-2	few